These T cell receptor beta chains were read from a single sample in a study of regulatory T cells in long-lasting Graves disease. From the multiplex PCR reads, TCRdb called clonotypes with MiXCR, one entry per CDR3 protein. Among approximately 540,000 distinct CDR3 sequences, 12% were seen once, and the ten largest hold 7.5% to 9%. Another study also made use of these data, one on T cells in Graves' hyperthyroidism and ophthalmopathy.

The sequences come from peripheral blood mononuclear cells (PBMCs), collected at new diagnosis, from a patient treated with antithyroid drugs. These receptors were taken from a woman in her 30s with Graves disease. Each CDR3 is given with its conserved first and last residue. The D gene is left open where the match is weak. A row's size may be missing; if present it is once, few, many or a size class.

v_call	clone_size	d_call	j_call	cdr3_nt	cdr3_aa
TRBV5-1	few	-	TRBJ1-2	TGCGCCAGCAGCTTGTTAGGGCAGGAAGGCGGTGGCTACACCTTC	CASSLLGQEGGGYTF
TRBV29-1	many	TRBD1	TRBJ2-7	TGCAGCGTTGACATCCCGGGACAGGGATACGAGCAGTACTTC	CSVDIPGQGYEQYF
TRBV18	many	-	TRBJ1-1	TGTGCCAGCTCCCCCAGTCAGGGTGAAACTGAAGCTTTCTTT	CASSPSQGETEAFF
TRBV20-1	many	-	TRBJ2-5	TGCAGTGCTAGACCCCGGACAGTCCAAGAGACCCAGTACTTC	CSARPRTVQETQYF
TRBV4-3	many	-	TRBJ1-2	TGCGCCAGCAGCCCTGGAGAGGCAGCTAACTATGGCTACACCTTC	CASSPGEAANYGYTF
TRBV2	many	-	TRBJ2-5	TGTGCCAGCAGTCAAGATAACCAAGAGACCCAGTACTTC	CASSQDNQETQYF
TRBV2	many	TRBD2	TRBJ2-5	TGTGCCAGCAGTGAATACGGGTGGGGGGGAGAGACCCAGTACTTC	CASSEYGWGGETQYF
TRBV29-1	many	-	TRBJ2-1	TGCAGCGTTGAATCCCGGTCCTACAATGAGCAGTTCTTC	CSVESRSYNEQFF
TRBV20-1	many	TRBD1	TRBJ2-4	TGCAGTGCGAGTGACAGGGTTGGGAAAAACATTCAGTACTTC	CSASDRVGKNIQYF
TRBV6-5	few	TRBD2	TRBJ2-1	TGTGCCAGCAGTTACTCGGGCGGGAGGGCCGGGGGTGAGCAGTTCTTC	CASSYSGGRAGGEQFF
TRBV19	few	-	TRBJ2-3	TGTGCCAGTAGTATAACCGCACCCGCGGGAGATACGCAGTATTTT	CASSITAPAGDTQYF
TRBV19	few	-	TRBJ1-3	TGTGCCAGTAGTATGGAACCGTCTGGAAACACCATATATTTT	CASSMEPSGNTIYF
TRBV6-1	many	TRBD2	TRBJ2-7	TGTGCCAGCAGACGGGAGGGATACTACGAGCAGTACTTC	CASRREGYYEQYF
TRBV6-2/TRBV6-3	-	TRBD2	TRBJ2-1	TGTGCCAGCAGGGGACTAGAGGGAGGGCCGGGTAATGAGCAGTTCTTC	CASRGLEGGPGNEQFF
TRBV19	few	TRBD2	TRBJ2-2	TGTGCCAGTACCCCGCGGGAGGGGGATACCGGGGAGCTGCTTTTT	CASTPREGDTGELLF
TRBV18	-	TRBD1	TRBJ2-7	TGTGCCAGCTCACTCCAGACAGGGGGTCCCTACGAGCAGTACTTC	CASSLQTGGPYEQYF
TRBV12-3/TRBV12-4	many	-	TRBJ1-4	TGTGCCAGCAGTTTATCCAAAGGCGGTGAAAAACTGTTTTTT	CASSLSKGGEKLFF
TRBV27	many	-	TRBJ2-3	TGTGCCAGCAGTTTGGAGGGACGGCCGGTCTTCACAGATACGCAGTATTTT	CASSLEGRPVFTDTQYF
TRBV27	many	-	TRBJ1-2	TGTGCCAGCAGTCAAACAGGGCGGTATGGCTACACCTTC	CASSQTGRYGYTF
TRBV11-3	many	-	TRBJ1-4	TGTGCCAGCAGCCGGGGATTTCGGGAAAAACTGTTTTTT	CASSRGFREKLFF
TRBV28	many	TRBD2	TRBJ2-1	TGTGCCAGTACCGGGACTAGCGCCAACAATGAGCAGTTCTTC	CASTGTSANNEQFF
TRBV19	-	-	TRBJ1-1	TGTGCCAGTAGGGGGGTTGGGGCTTTCTTT	CASRGVGAFF
TRBV5-6	many	-	TRBJ2-7	TGTGCCAGCAGCTCATATCCACGAGAGCAGTACTTC	CASSSYPREQYF
TRBV9	few	TRBD2	TRBJ2-1	TGTGCCAGCAGCGGAGGACTAGATCTCTACAATGAGCAGTTCTTC	CASSGGLDLYNEQFF
TRBV13	few	TRBD2	TRBJ2-4	TGTGCCAGCACCGACCGGGGACTAGCGGGAGGGTTAGCCAAAAACATTCAGTACTTC	CASTDRGLAGGLAKNIQYF
TRBV20-1	many	-	TRBJ2-7	TGCAGTGCTAGAGTAGGGTCCTACGAGCAGTACTTC	CSARVGSYEQYF
TRBV28	many	TRBD1	TRBJ2-5	TGTGCCAGCAGTTTCGGGACAGAAGAGACCCAGTACTTC	CASSFGTEETQYF
TRBV3-1	-	-	TRBJ2-5	TGTGCCAGCAGCCAAGAGAGACTGGGGCGCGGGACCCAGTACTTC	CASSQERLGRGTQYF
TRBV3-1	many	TRBD2	TRBJ2-1	TGTGCCAGCAGTCTAGCGGGAGGGCCATTTGAGCAGTTCTTC	CASSLAGGPFEQFF